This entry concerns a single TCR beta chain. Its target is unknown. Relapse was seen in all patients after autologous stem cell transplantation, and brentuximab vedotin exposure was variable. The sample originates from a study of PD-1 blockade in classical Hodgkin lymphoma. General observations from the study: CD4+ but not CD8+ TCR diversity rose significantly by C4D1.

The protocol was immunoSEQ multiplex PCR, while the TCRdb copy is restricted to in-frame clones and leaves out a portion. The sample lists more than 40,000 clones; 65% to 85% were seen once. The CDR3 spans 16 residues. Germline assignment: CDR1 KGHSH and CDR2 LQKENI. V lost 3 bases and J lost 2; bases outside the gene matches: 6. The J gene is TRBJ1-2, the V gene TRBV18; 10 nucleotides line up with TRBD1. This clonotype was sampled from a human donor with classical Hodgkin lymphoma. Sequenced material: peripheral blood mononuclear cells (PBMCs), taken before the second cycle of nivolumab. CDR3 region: CASSPTRTGGNYGYTF. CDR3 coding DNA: TGTGCCAGCTCACCGACGAGGACAGGGGGGAACTATGGCTACACCTTC.